The 19 T cell receptor beta chains below all came from one sample that was sequenced in a study of shared clonotypes between healthy human individuals. Clones were read by immunoSEQ multiplex PCR, and TCRdb kept only the in-frame ones, dropping some. The table records a few million clones, around 95% of them present only once. Sample: naive CD4+ T cells sorted from blood. Stated subset: CD45RA+ positively selected. All receptors derive from a man between 18 and 35 years old in good health.

The gene calls are TRBV10-3 and TRBJ1-2, with D hard to call. With 7 bases removed from V and 2 bases from J, the gap between germline ends came to 8 bases. This CDR3 contains 12 residues. Germline CDR1 is ENHRY and CDR2 is SYGVKD. The CDR3 coding sequence is TGTGCCATCACCGACACGAACTATGGCTACACCTTC. Translation: CAITDTNYGYTF.

This chain uses TRBV9 with TRBJ2-2; TRBD1 or TRBD2 may be the D gene (5 bases each). V lost 4 bases, J lost 4 bases, and 11 bases lay in between. The CDR3 sequence is 14 residues long. Germline assignment: CDR1 SGDLS and CDR2 YYNGEE. CDR3 sequence reads: CASSPLGVTGELFF. For the CDR3, the DNA is TGTGCCAGCAGCCCCTTGGGGGTCACCGGGGAGCTGTTTTTT.

The rearrangement joins TRBV7-9 to TRBJ2-2, with D hard to call. Trimming stripped 3 bases from V and 0 bases from J, with 5 bases between. Germline V gives CDR1 SEHNR, CDR2 FQNEAQ (reference sequence). The CDR3 loop spans 14 amino acids. In DNA form, the CDR3 reads TGTGCCAGCAGCTTCCCAGCGAACACCGGGGAGCTGTTTTTT. It specifies CASSFPANTGELFF.

Here the CDR3 reads CASSYRQGLGTEAFF. The CDR3 coding sequence is TGTGCCAGCAGCTACCGCCAGGGCTTGGGCACTGAAGCTTTCTTT. The chain is built from TRBV6-6 and TRBJ1-1; D is possibly TRBD1 (5 bases). Trimming pared 6 bases from V and 4 bases from J, leaving 18 bases between. CDR1 is MNHNY, CDR2 SVGAGI, per germline (reference sequence). This CDR3 contains 15 residues.

Comments on this clone: Additional DNA sequences in this sample encode the identical CDR3. This chain joins TRBV2 and TRBJ2-4, with 9 bases that match TRBD1. Losses at the gene ends were 3 bases for V and 7 bases for J; bases not matched to a gene: 1. The germline gives CDR1 SNHLY, CDR2 FYNNEI. The CDR3 is 13 residues long. CDR3 protein: CASSEGQGNIQYF. The CDR3 DNA follows: TGTGCCAGCAGTGAGGGACAGGGTAACATTCAGTACTTC.

The rearrangement links TRBV4-1 to TRBJ2-5; 7 positions agree with TRBD2. CDR1 is MGHRA, CDR2 YSYEKL, per germline. This CDR3 comprises 17 residues. Trimming took 1 base from V and 2 from J; bases not matched to a gene: 10. The CDR3 coding sequence is TGCGCCAGCAGCCAAGCGCGGGGGAGCGGGTGGCAAGAGACCCAGTACTTC. It is translated as CASSQARGSGWQETQYF.

The chain combines TRBV6-1 with TRBJ1-1; tentative D call: TRBD1 (6 bases). This CDR3 has 15 residues. Between the trimmed V and J ends, which lost 5 bases and 0 bases, there was a span of 13 bases. Germline CDR1 and CDR2: MNHNS and SASEGT. In DNA form, the CDR3 reads TGTGCCAGCAGTCGGACAGCCTACATGAACACTGAAGCTTTCTTT. As protein: CASSRTAYMNTEAFF.

As concerns this clone: This sample includes further DNA sequences coding for the same CDR3. DNA of the CDR3: TGTGCCAGCAGTTTAGGGGTACCCTACAATGAGCAGTTCTTC. As protein: CASSLGVPYNEQFF. The rearrangement uses TRBV27 and TRBJ2-1; D gene ambiguous. V gave up 2 bases and J gave up 2 bases, with 7 bases separating them. The CDR3 is 14 residues long. CDR1 and CDR2 from the germline V gene are MNHEY and SMNVEV (reference sequence).

This sequence joins TRBV5-1 and TRBJ1-4; D gene uncertain. The V end lost 5 bases, the J end lost 0 bases, and 11 bases lay between the germline ends. This CDR3 has 15 residues. The germline V gene has CDR1 SGHRS and CDR2 YFSETQ. In DNA form, the CDR3 reads TGCGCCAGCAGGCCCGATCGTGCAACTAATGAAAAACTGTTTTTT. Protein: CASRPDRATNEKLFF.

This chain links TRBV6-1 with TRBJ2-7; 8 bases are shared with TRBD2. The V and J ends lost 6 bases and 3 bases, in that order; junction bases with no gene match: 7. Germline CDR1 MNHNS, CDR2 SASEGT. CDR3 length: 14 amino acids. The CDR3: CASSDGGGGYEQYF. DNA for the CDR3: TGTGCCAGCAGCGACGGGGGGGGAGGCTACGAGCAGTACTTC.

The genes are TRBV4-2 and TRBJ1-6, with TRBD1 identical over 7 bases. Germline CDR1 reads LGHNA; CDR2 reads YNFKEQ. The CDR3 is made up of 15 amino acids. With 0 bases clipped from V and 10 bases from J, the junction kept 6 bases outside the gene matches. The CDR3 coding sequence is TGTGCCAGCAGCCAAGATCGACAGGGAAAATCACCCCTCCACTTT. This codes for CASSQDRQGKSPLHF.

The V and J genes are TRBV4-3 and TRBJ1-2, with 8 bases lining up with TRBD1. V was clipped by 1 base and J by 6 bases; unmatched bases: 13. The CDR3 sequence is 17 residues long. CDR1 and CDR2 from the germline V gene are LGHNA and YSLEER. This chain's CDR3 is CASSQGRMYRGNDGYTF. The CDR3 DNA reads TGCGCCAGCAGCCAAGGCAGGATGTACAGGGGGAATGATGGCTACACCTTC.

The J gene is TRBJ2-5, the V gene TRBV28; maybe TRBD1 (6 bases). The CDR3 length is 14 residues. Germline lookup yields CDR1 MDHEN and CDR2 SYDVKM. Trimming shortened V by 2 bases and J by 5 bases, and 12 bases separated the two germline ends. CDR3 bases: TGTGCCAGCAGTTTACAGGGGCCGAGGGAGACCCAGTACTTC. Amino acids: CASSLQGPRETQYF.

V gene TRBV12-5 combines with J gene TRBJ1-5; 7 bases fit TRBD1. CDR1 and CDR2 (germline): LGHNT, FRNRAP. V was pared by 6 bases and J by 4 bases, with 9 bases of the junction left unmatched. This CDR3 has 15 residues. CDR3 in amino acids: CASGPSTGVNQPQHF. CDR3 DNA: TGTGCTAGTGGCCCTTCTACAGGGGTGAATCAGCCCCAGCATTTT.

The chain recombines TRBV11-2 with TRBJ1-3; perhaps TRBD1 as D (5 bases). V was trimmed by 3 bases and J by 0 bases, leaving 12 bases between them. CDR1 and CDR2 from the germline V gene are SGHAT and FQNNGV. CDR3 length: 16 amino acids. The CDR3 DNA reads TGTGCCAGCAGCTTGGGGGACGGTGGCTCTGGAAACACCATATATTTT. Translated: CASSLGDGGSGNTIYF.

This chain links TRBV18 with TRBJ2-3; the D is unclear. The CDR3 contains 14 residues. V lost 3 bases and J 2 bases, leaving 9 bases between the germline ends. From germline, CDR1 is KGHSH and CDR2 LQKENI. CDR3 DNA sequence: TGTGCCAGCTCACCGGGATTCCTCACAGATACGCAGTATTTT. Residues: CASSPGFLTDTQYF.

The chain links TRBV5-1 to TRBJ2-7; 10 bases map to TRBD1. J gave up 3 bases and V 4 bases, and 7 bases lay outside the gene matches. CDR3 length equals 15 residues. The germline V gene encodes CDR1 SGHRS and CDR2 YFSETQ. The CDR3 DNA sequence: TGCGCCAGCAGCCTGGGACAGGGGAAAGTCTACGAGCAGTACTTC. Its protein product is CASSLGQGKVYEQYF.

Comments on this clone: The sample has other DNA sequences that encode this CDR3 too. This chain uses TRBV10-3 with TRBJ1-5, with 9 nucleotides matching TRBD1. In germline, CDR1 is ENHRY, CDR2 SYGVKD. With V trimmed by 10 bases and J by 2 bases, 3 bases remained unmatched. The CDR3 totals 13 residues. CDR3 nucleotide sequence: TGTGCCACCCGACAGGGGGGCAATCAGCCCCAGCATTTT. Amino acids: CATRQGGNQPQHF.

The chain employs TRBV4-2 and TRBJ2-3; 13 positions agree with TRBD2. Looked up from germline, CDR1 is LGHNA and CDR2 is YNFKEQ. The CDR3 length is 19 residues. J was trimmed by 7 bases and V by 1 base; bases with no gene match: 14. CDR3 protein: CASSQVRSPLAGGLHTQYF. The CDR3 DNA is TGTGCCAGCAGCCAAGTAAGGTCACCACTAGCGGGGGGGCTACATACGCAGTATTTT.